Shown below are 12 T cell receptor beta chains from a single sample sequenced in a study of blood T cell repertoires in COVID-19 (dated by TCRdb to 2018 to 2020). The protocol used for the library was the immunoSEQ multiplex PCR assay. Here the immuneACCESS table is served through TCRdb, limited to in-frame sequences with V and J called. Missing clones are a known gap in these copies; in checked studies unresolved V genes cover under half, and the rest lacks a known reason. This sample is represented by roughly 97,000 clones; roughly 91% of them were singletons. Jointly, the top ten make up around 6% of the sample. The sequenced material came from peripheral blood. These receptors were obtained from a human donor in a cohort sampled during active COVID-19.

The chain combines TRBV27 with TRBJ2-7; D possibly corresponds to TRBD2 (5 bases). The CDR3 spans 14 residues. With 3 bases removed from V and 4 bases from J, the gap between germline ends came to 13 bases. CDR1 is MNHEY and CDR2 is SMNVEV in the germline V gene (reference sequence). The CDR3 loop reads CASSLAGPGYEQYF. CDR3 bases: TGTGCCAGCAGTTTGGCGGGTCCTGGGTACGAGCAGTACTTC.

The CDR3 here is CASSEALGGGQETQYF. The DNA of the CDR3 is TGTGCCAGCAGTGAAGCGCTAGGGGGGGGACAAGAGACCCAGTACTTC. The chain is built from TRBV6-1 and TRBJ2-5, with a tentative D call TRBD2 (7 bases). CDR1 MNHNS and CDR2 SASEGT come from the germline V gene. Trimming pared 0 bases from V and 2 bases from J, leaving 13 bases between. This CDR3 region has 16 residues.

The V call is TRBV11-2, the J call TRBJ1-4, with 7 bases that match TRBD1. This CDR3 comprises 14 residues. Germline-derived CDR1 and CDR2 are SGHAT and FQNNGV. V shed 4 bases, J shed 8 bases, and the junction held 7 bases outside the gene matches. DNA for the CDR3: TGTGCCAGCAGCTCCAGGGGGAAATCGGAAAAACTGTTTTTT. Amino acids: CASSSRGKSEKLFF.

V gene TRBV4-2 combines with J gene TRBJ2-7; 8 nucleotides match TRBD2. This CDR3 has 13 amino acids. Germline V gene sequence: CDR1 LGHNA, CDR2 YNFKEQ. The ends lost 4 bases at V and 2 bases at J; junction bases unmatched: 1. The CDR3 DNA follows: TGTGCCAGCAGCCCGGGACTAGCCTACGAGCAGTACTTC. It codes for CASSPGLAYEQYF.

This sequence joins TRBV27 and TRBJ1-2; 9 nucleotides line up with TRBD1. J lost 3 bases, V lost 8 bases, and 4 bases had no gene match. Germline V gene lookup returns CDR1 MNHEY and CDR2 SMNVEV (reference sequence). The CDR3 totals 13 residues. The DNA for the CDR3 is TGTGCCAGCCGGACAGGGGCGGACTATGGCTACACCTTC. It translates to CASRTGADYGYTF.

This CDR3 reads CASSDAQADTGELFF. The CDR3 coding sequence is TGTGCCAGCAGTGATGCACAGGCAGACACCGGGGAGCTGTTTTTT. The V and J genes are TRBV25-1 and TRBJ2-2; possible D gene TRBD1, 5 bases. The CDR3 loop spans 15 amino acids. Germline values: CDR1 MGHDK, CDR2 SYGVNS. V was shortened by 3 bases and J by 3 bases, with 11 bases between the two germline ends. Full variable domain (rest looked up from reference TRBV25-1 and TRBJ2-2): EADIYQTPRYLVIGTGKKITLECSQTMGHDKMYWYQQDPGMELHLIHYSYGVNSTEKGDLSSESTVSRIRTEHFPLTLESARPSHTSQYLCASSDAQADTGELFFGEGSRLTVL.

This clone showed up just a few times. The chain couples TRBV18 to TRBJ1-6; 10 bases align to TRBD1. Germline assignment: CDR1 KGHSH and CDR2 LQKENI. Trimming cost V 9 bases and J 8 bases; bases outside gene matches: 7. The CDR3 extends over 14 amino acids. In DNA form, the CDR3 reads TGTGCCAGTCACCGACAGGGGGCGGATTCACCCCTCCACTTT. Translating gives CASHRQGADSPLHF.

This clone was seen once. V is TRBV19 and J is TRBJ1-1, with D possibly being TRBD1 (5 bases). Per germline, CDR1 LNHDA and CDR2 SQIVND (reference sequence). The V and J ends lost 10 bases and 4 bases respectively, with 16 bases between them. The CDR3 loop spans 13 amino acids. CDR3 coding DNA: TGTGCCACGTCAGGGTGGATTGGCACTGAAGCTTTCTTT. Its protein product is CATSGWIGTEAFF.

The chain joins TRBV15 to TRBJ1-5, with D perhaps matching TRBD1 (6 bases). Trimming took off 2 bases at V and 3 bases at J, with 8 bases between the two ends. The germline gives CDR1 LNHNV, CDR2 YYDKDF (reference sequence). The CDR3 totals 14 residues. The DNA of the CDR3 is TGTGCCACCAGCAGACGGACAGACAATCAGCCCCAGCATTTT. As protein: CATSRRTDNQPQHF.

The chain recombines TRBV15 with TRBJ1-2; D remains ambiguous. The CDR3 covers 15 residues. Trimming pared 5 bases from V and 2 bases from J, leaving 15 bases between. Germline V gives CDR1 LNHNV, CDR2 YYDKDF (reference sequence). This CDR3 reads CATSVKSGINYGYTF. The DNA for the CDR3 is TGTGCCACCAGCGTTAAATCGGGGATCAACTATGGCTACACCTTC.

This chain uses TRBV7-9 with TRBJ1-5, with no clear D. Looked up from germline, CDR1 is SEHNR and CDR2 is FQNEAQ (reference sequence). V gave up 4 bases and J gave up 0 bases, with 10 bases separating them. The CDR3 length is 15 residues. The CDR3, as DNA: TGTGCCAGCAGCTCCGGGTCCCATAGCAATCAGCCCCAGCATTTT. Translation: CASSSGSHSNQPQHF.

The chain has TRBV30 and TRBJ1-4, with a tentative D call TRBD1 (6 bases). The CDR3 loop spans 15 amino acids. The V and J ends lost 0 bases and 4 bases respectively, with 12 bases between them. Germline values: CDR1 GTSNPN, CDR2 SVGIG (reference sequence). The CDR3 spells CAWSVRTAINEKLFF. The CDR3 DNA sequence: TGTGCCTGGAGTGTTCGGACAGCCATTAATGAAAAACTGTTTTTT. Together with reference TRBV30 and TRBJ1-4, the CDR3 gives the full variable domain: SQTIHQWPATLVQPVGSPLSLECTVEGTSNPNLYWYRQAAGRGLQLLFYSVGIGQISSEVPQNLSASRPQDRQFILSSKKLLLSDSGFYLCAWSVRTAINEKLFFGSGTQLSVL.